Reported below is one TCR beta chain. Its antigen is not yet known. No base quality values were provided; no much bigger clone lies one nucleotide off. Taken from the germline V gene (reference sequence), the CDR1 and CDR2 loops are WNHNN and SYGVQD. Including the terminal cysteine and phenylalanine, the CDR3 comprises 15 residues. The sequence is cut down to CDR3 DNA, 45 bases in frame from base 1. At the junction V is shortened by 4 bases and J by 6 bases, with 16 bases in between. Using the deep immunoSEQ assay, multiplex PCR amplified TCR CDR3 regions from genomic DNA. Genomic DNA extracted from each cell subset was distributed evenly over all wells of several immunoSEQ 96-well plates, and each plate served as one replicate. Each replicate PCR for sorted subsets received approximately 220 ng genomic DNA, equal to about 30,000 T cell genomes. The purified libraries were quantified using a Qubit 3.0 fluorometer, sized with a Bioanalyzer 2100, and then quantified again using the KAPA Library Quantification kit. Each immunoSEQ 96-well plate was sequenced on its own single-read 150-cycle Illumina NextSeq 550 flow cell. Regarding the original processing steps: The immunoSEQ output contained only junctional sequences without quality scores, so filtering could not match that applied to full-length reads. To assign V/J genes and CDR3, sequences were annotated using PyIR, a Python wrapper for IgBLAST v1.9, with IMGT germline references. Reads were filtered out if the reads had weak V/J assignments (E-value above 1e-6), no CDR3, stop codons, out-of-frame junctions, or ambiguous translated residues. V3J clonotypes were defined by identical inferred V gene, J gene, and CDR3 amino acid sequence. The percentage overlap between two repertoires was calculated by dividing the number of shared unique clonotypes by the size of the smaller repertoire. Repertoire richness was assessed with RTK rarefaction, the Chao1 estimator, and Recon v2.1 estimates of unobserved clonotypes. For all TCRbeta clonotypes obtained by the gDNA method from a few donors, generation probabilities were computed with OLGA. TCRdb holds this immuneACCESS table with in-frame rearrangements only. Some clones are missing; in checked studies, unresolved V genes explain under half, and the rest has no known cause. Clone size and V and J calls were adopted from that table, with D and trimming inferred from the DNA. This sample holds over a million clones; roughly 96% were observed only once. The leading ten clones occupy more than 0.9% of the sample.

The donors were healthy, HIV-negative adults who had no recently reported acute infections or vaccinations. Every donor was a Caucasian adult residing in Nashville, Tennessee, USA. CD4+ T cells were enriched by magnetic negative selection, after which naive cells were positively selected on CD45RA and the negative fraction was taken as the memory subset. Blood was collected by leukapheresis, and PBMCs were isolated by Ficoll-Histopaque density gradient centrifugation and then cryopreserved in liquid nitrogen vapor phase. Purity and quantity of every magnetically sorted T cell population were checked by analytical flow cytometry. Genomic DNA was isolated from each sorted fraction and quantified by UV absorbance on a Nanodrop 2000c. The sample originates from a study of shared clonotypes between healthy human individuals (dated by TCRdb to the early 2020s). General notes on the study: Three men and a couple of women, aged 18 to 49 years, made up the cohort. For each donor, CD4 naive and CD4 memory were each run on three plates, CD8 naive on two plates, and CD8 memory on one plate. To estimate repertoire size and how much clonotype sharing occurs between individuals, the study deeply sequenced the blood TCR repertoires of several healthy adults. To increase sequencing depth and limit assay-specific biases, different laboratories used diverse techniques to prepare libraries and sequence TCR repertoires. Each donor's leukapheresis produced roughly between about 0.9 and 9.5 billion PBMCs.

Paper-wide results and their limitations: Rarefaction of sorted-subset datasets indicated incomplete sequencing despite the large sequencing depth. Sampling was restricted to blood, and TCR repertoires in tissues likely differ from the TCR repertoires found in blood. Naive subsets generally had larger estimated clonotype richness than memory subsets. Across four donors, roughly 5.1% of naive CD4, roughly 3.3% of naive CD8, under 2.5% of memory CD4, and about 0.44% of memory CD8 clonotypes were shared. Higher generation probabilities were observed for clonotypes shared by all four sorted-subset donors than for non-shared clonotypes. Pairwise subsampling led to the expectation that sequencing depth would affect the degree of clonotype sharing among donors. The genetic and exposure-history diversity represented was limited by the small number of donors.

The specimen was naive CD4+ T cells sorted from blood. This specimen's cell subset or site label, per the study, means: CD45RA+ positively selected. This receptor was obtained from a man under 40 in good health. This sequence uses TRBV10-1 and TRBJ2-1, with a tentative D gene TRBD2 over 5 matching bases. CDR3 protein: CASSGVNGKGNEQFF. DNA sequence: TGCGCCAGCAGTGGTGTCAACGGGAAGGGCAATGAGCAGTTCTTC.